This TCR beta chain comes out of a study of cytomegalovirus exposure and HLA in healthy donors. About the research overall: Genotyping showed roughly 77% of about 370 donors falling in the Caucasian-associated ancestry cluster.

Details on this clone: Its antigen is unidentified.

In germline, CDR1 is SGHVS, CDR2 FQNEAQ. The CDR3 has 13 residues. With 0 bases clipped from V and 12 bases from J, the junction kept 3 bases outside the gene matches. 60 Vbeta and 13 Jbeta primers were used in PCR. Using immunoSEQ multiplex PCR, the repertoire was profiled, and TCRdb retains in-frame clones only, with some absent. Of approximately 150,000 clones listed, 60% to 80% are singletons. Study outcomes and limitations: Overall, around 160 TCR beta chains were annotated as cytomegalovirus-associated. A highly shared variant cluster was judged a likely technical artifact.

At sampling all donors were nominally healthy, likely with unrecorded immune exposures. The material sequenced was PBMCs. The gene calls are TRBV7-8 and TRBJ2-1, with TRBD1 matching over 9 bases. The sequence came from a woman in her fifties or sixties in good health and CMV-seropositive. The CDR3 loop is CASSLARDRAQFF. The DNA for the CDR3 is TGTGCCAGCAGCTTAGCGCGGGACAGGGCGCAGTTCTTC. Drawing the rest from reference TRBV7-8 and TRBJ2-1, the complete variable domain is GAGVSQSPRYKVAKRGQDVALRCDPISGHVSLFWYQQALGQGPEFLTYFQNEAQLDKSGLPSDRFFAERPEGSVSTLKIQRTQQEDSAVYLCASSLARDRAQFFGPGTRLTVL.